One and the same sample provided the 30 T cell receptor beta chains below, sequenced in a study of blood T cells in healthy people across ages. For the second PCR, which ran for roughly 7 to 11 cycles, a sample-barcoded 5' primer and a J-beta primer mix were used. TCRdb itself ran the 5' RACE reads through MiXCR, one entry per CDR3 protein. The top ten hold around 10% of the sample, which has just under 550,000 distinct CDR3 sequences, 20% to 30% seen once. Separately, the same data were catalogued under a study of T cells of mothers and their children.

Material: blood. The receptors stem from a boy between 10 and 17 years old in good health.

The rearrangement joins TRBV28 to TRBJ1-5; a weak D match, TRBD1 (6 bases). This CDR3 is built from 12 residues. With 4 bases removed from V and 6 bases from J, the gap between germline ends came to 7 bases. Germline V lookup: CDR1 MDHEN, CDR2 SYDVKM. CDR3 sequence (DNA): TGTGCCAGCAGTTGGGGGCTTCAGCCCCAGCATTTT. Protein product: CASSWGLQPQHF.

The gene calls are TRBV7-2 and TRBJ1-5; TRBD1 is a possible D gene (5 bases). The V gene's germline CDR1 is SGHTA and CDR2 FQGNSA. V dropped 1 base and J dropped 3 bases, with 7 bases sitting between them. This CDR3 is built from 14 residues. As DNA, the CDR3 is TGTGCCAGCAGCTTAGTGGACAACAATCAGCCCCAGCATTTT. Protein sequence: CASSLVDNNQPQHF.

This clonotype appeared a few times. The V gene is TRBV29-1, the J gene TRBJ2-3; 7 positions match TRBD2. After removal of 6 bases from V and 8 bases from J, the junction contained 8 bases not matched to a gene. The CDR3 loop spans 12 amino acids. Germline values: CDR1 SQVTM, CDR2 ANQGSEA. CDR3 amino acids: CSVKTSRATQYF. CDR3 nucleotides: TGCAGCGTCAAGACTAGCCGGGCTACGCAGTATTTT.

The V call is TRBV28, the J call TRBJ1-2; tentative D call: TRBD1 (6 bases). This CDR3 has 13 amino acids. Germline V gene sequence: CDR1 MDHEN, CDR2 SYDVKM. The V end lost 6 bases, the J end lost 8 bases, and 16 bases lay between the germline ends. CDR3 sequence reads: CASRFPTGRGYTF. In nucleotides, the CDR3 is TGTGCCAGCAGATTTCCCACAGGGCGAGGCTACACCTTC.

The chain has TRBV7-2 and TRBJ2-2; no clear D. Trimming removed 2 bases at V and 1 base at J, with 11 bases between. The CDR3 length is 16 residues. CDR1 is SGHTA and CDR2 is FQGNSA in the germline V gene. For the CDR3, the DNA is TGTGCCAGCAGCTTAACATCCAGAGTGAACACCGGGGAGCTGTTTTTT. Protein product: CASSLTSRVNTGELFF.

The CDR3 protein is CASSQGPALAGEKLFF. DNA of the CDR3: TGCGCCAGCAGCCAAGGCCCAGCCTTAGCCGGTGAAAAACTGTTTTTT. The J gene is TRBJ1-4, the V gene TRBV4-3; D call uncertain. The CDR3 runs 16 residues. V lost 1 base and J lost 7, with 16 bases in between. The germline V gene encodes CDR1 LGHNA and CDR2 YSLEER.

There are a few counts of this clonotype. The gene calls are TRBV27 and TRBJ2-5; D is perhaps TRBD2 (5 bases). The J call is uncertain, as TRBJ2-7 better fits the DNA end. The CDR3 is made up of 15 amino acids. CDR1 is MNHEY, CDR2 SMNVEV, per germline (reference sequence). The DNA for the CDR3 is TGTGCCAGCAGTTTCACCGGGATATTCACCTACGAGCAGTACTTC. Protein sequence: CASSFTGIFTYEQYF.

In this sample, this clonotype turned up many times. The V gene is TRBV4-3, the J gene TRBJ2-6, with D perhaps matching TRBD1 or TRBD2 (5 bases each). The ends were cut back, 3 bases at V and 0 bases at J, with 15 bases in the middle. Per the germline V gene, CDR1 is LGHNA and CDR2 is YSLEER. The CDR3 totals 18 residues. CDR3 DNA sequence: TGCGCCAGCAGCCAGGACCCGGGACCGATCTCTGGGGCCAACGTCCTGACTTTC. It translates to CASSQDPGPISGANVLTF.

The chain uses TRBV4-3 and TRBJ2-2; 7 bases align to TRBD2. With V trimmed by 7 bases and J by 8 bases, 10 bases remained unmatched. Per germline, CDR1 LGHNA and CDR2 YSLEER. The CDR3 totals 14 residues. The CDR3 coding sequence is TGCGCCAGCACCCTGACAGCGGGGCTGGGGGAGCTGTTTTTT. Its translation is CASTLTAGLGELFF.

This chain joins TRBV4-3 and TRBJ1-3; D is unresolved. The V end was cut by 0 bases, the J end by 2 bases, with 14 bases between. The CDR3 has 17 amino acids. Germline V gene sequence: CDR1 LGHNA, CDR2 YSLEER. This CDR3 is CASSQDFRQGTGNTIYF. In DNA, the CDR3 is TGCGCCAGCAGCCAAGATTTCCGTCAAGGGACTGGAAACACCATATATTTT.

This clonotype turned up a few times. The V call is TRBV28, the J call TRBJ2-3; no definite D call. The CDR3 consists of 11 residues. V was shortened by 4 bases and J by 8 bases, with 7 bases between the two germline ends. In germline, CDR1 is MDHEN, CDR2 SYDVKM. CDR3 nucleotide sequence: TGTGCCAGCAGTTGGGCCCGTACGCAGTATTTT. Encoded protein: CASSWARTQYF.

The chain recombines TRBV24-1 with TRBJ2-1, with D possibly TRBD2 on 6 matching bases. CDR3 length: 18 residues. V shed 1 base and J shed 0 bases, with 15 bases lying between them. CDR1 is KGHDR and CDR2 is SFDVKD in the germline V gene. As DNA, the CDR3 is TGTGCCACCAGTGATTTTGCGGGGCTCCATTCCTCCTACAATGAGCAGTTCTTC. Protein sequence: CATSDFAGLHSSYNEQFF.

This chain connects TRBV19 to TRBJ2-7; TRBD2 agrees at 13 bases. After removal of 5 bases from V and 2 bases from J, the junction contained 6 bases not matched to a gene. Per the germline V gene, CDR1 is LNHDA and CDR2 is SQIVND (reference sequence). This CDR3 has 16 amino acids. As DNA, the CDR3 is TGTGCCAGTAGTCCTCGGACTAGCGGGAGCACCTACGAGCAGTACTTC. Its translation is CASSPRTSGSTYEQYF.

There are a few counts of this clonotype. The V and J genes are TRBV12-3 or TRBV12-4 and TRBJ1-4; D remains ambiguous. V was cut by 4 bases and J by 4 bases, with 16 bases left in between. This CDR3 has 16 amino acids. The CDR3 here is CASSSWEAVYNEKLFF. The DNA of the CDR3 is TGTGCCAGCAGTTCCTGGGAAGCCGTCTATAATGAAAAACTGTTTTTT.

There are a few counts of this clonotype. The chain links TRBV20-1 to TRBJ2-5, with D perhaps TRBD2 (7 bases). The CDR3 is 13 residues long. V was pared by 3 bases and J by 3 bases, with 11 bases between. The germline V gene encodes CDR1 DFQATT and CDR2 SNEGSKA (reference sequence). CDR3 protein: CSASQGGEETQYF. The CDR3 DNA follows: TGCAGTGCTAGTCAAGGGGGGGAAGAGACCCAGTACTTC.

Points on this clonotype: The junction shows a germline mismatch at one end, possibly a read error. V and J are TRBV29-1 and TRBJ2-4, with D maybe TRBD1 (7 bases). The CDR3 is made up of 17 amino acids. Germline V CDR1 and CDR2: SQVTM, ANQGSEA. The CDR3: CSGRGGRPLLAKNIHYF. The DNA for the CDR3 is TGCAGCGGCCGAGGGGGCAGGCCACTACTAGCCAAAAACATTCATTACTTC.

This clonotype has only a few counts. The rearrangement joins TRBV9 to TRBJ2-4; D may match TRBD1 or TRBD2 (5 bases each). This CDR3 comprises 16 residues. CDR1 and CDR2 from the germline V gene are SGDLS and YYNGEE. V was clipped by 3 bases and J by 0 bases, with 13 bases between them. CDR3 sequence (DNA): TGTGCCAGCAGCGGTCCCCAGGGAGAAGCCAAAAACATTCAGTACTTC. Translation: CASSGPQGEAKNIQYF.

The V and J genes are TRBV7-2 and TRBJ2-3; D may correspond to TRBD1 or TRBD2 (7 bases each). Germline assignment: CDR1 SGHTA and CDR2 FQGNSA. The CDR3 has 16 amino acids. V was clipped by 5 bases and J by 3 bases, with 18 bases between them. As DNA, the CDR3 is TGTGCCAGCAGCCCGGGGAGGGGGCGAGGGACAGATACGCAGTATTTT. Protein sequence: CASSPGRGRGTDTQYF.

This clonotype showed up just a few times. The genes are TRBV6-2 or TRBV6-3 and TRBJ2-1, with a possible D match to TRBD1 (6 bases). CDR3 length: 14 residues. The ends were cut back, 8 bases at V and 1 base at J, with 12 bases in the middle. Germline V lookup: CDR1 MNHEY, CDR2 SVGEGT. CDR3 region: CASDSGTSYNEQFF. The CDR3 nucleotides read TGTGCCAGCGATTCCGGGACATCCTACAATGAGCAGTTCTTC.

The V call is TRBV7-8, the J call TRBJ1-1; D perhaps matches TRBD1 (6 bases). Germline V gene data show CDR1 as SGHVS and CDR2 as FQNEAQ. The germline V and J ends were trimmed by 5 bases and 4 bases, with 14 bases remaining between them. This CDR3 is built from 14 residues. CDR3 region: CASSPREGGTEAFF. DNA of the CDR3: TGTGCCAGCAGCCCCCGGGAGGGGGGCACTGAAGCTTTCTTT. The full variable domain, completed using reference TRBV7-8 and TRBJ1-1, is GAGVSQSPRYKVAKRGQDVALRCDPISGHVSLFWYQQALGQGPEFLTYFQNEAQLDKSGLPSDRFFAERPEGSVSTLKIQRTQQEDSAVYLCASSPREGGTEAFFGQGTRLTVV.

This clonotype was seen more than once but under ten times. As DNA, the CDR3 is TGTGCCTGGAGTGTACAAGGGACGGCCGGAAACACCATATATTTT. Its protein is CAWSVQGTAGNTIYF. The gene calls are TRBV30 and TRBJ1-3, with D possibly TRBD1 on 5 matching bases. V lost 0 bases, J lost 4 bases, and 13 bases lay in between. The CDR3 loop spans 15 amino acids. Germline CDR1 is GTSNPN and CDR2 is SVGIG (reference sequence).

This clonotype showed up just a few times. The chain has TRBV2 and TRBJ2-3; D not certain. This CDR3 region has 14 residues. The V gene lost 2 bases and the J gene lost 4 bases, with 10 bases spanning the gap. Per germline, CDR1 SNHLY and CDR2 FYNNEI. As DNA, the CDR3 is TGTGCCAGCAGTGAACGGGCAGGCCCAGATACGCAGTATTTT. This codes for CASSERAGPDTQYF.

This clonotype has just a few counts. One end of the junction varies from germline; a read error may be responsible. The V gene is TRBV7-7, the J gene TRBJ2-5; D call uncertain. This CDR3 is built from 13 residues. Germline loops: CDR1 SSHAT, CDR2 FNYEAQ (reference sequence). DNA for the CDR3: TGTGCTAGCAGCTTACTCCGCACAGAGACCCAGTACTTC. Encoded protein: CASSLLRTETQYF.

This clonotype was detected a few times. The V call is TRBV6-2 or TRBV6-3, the J call TRBJ2-6, with D perhaps being TRBD1 or TRBD2 (5 bases each). There are 15 residues in the CDR3. The V end lost 3 bases, the J end lost 1 base, and 7 bases lay between the germline ends. The germline V gene has CDR1 MNHEY and CDR2 SVGEGT. CDR3 nucleotide sequence: TGTGCCAGCAGTTATGAGGGGTCTGGGGCCAACGTCCTGACTTTC. Its protein product is CASSYEGSGANVLTF.

The V gene is TRBV28, the J gene TRBJ1-1; D gene ambiguous. CDR1 MDHEN and CDR2 SYDVKM come from the germline V gene. The CDR3 spans 11 residues. V lost 5 bases and J lost 7, with 8 bases in between. CDR3 nucleotides: TGTGCCAGCAGTCGATATGATGAAGCTTTCTTT. It encodes CASSRYDEAFF.

The chain combines TRBV4-3 with TRBJ2-7, with D unclear. The CDR3 has 14 residues. V lost 0 bases and J 0 bases, leaving 6 bases between the germline ends. Germline CDR1 and CDR2: LGHNA and YSLEER. The CDR3 loop reads CASSQDPVSYEQYF. The CDR3, as DNA: TGCGCCAGCAGCCAAGACCCAGTCTCCTACGAGCAGTACTTC.

The gene calls are TRBV2 and TRBJ2-1; 10 positions agree with TRBD1. V shed 8 bases, J shed 8 bases, and the junction held 0 bases outside the gene matches. CDR1 and CDR2 (germline): SNHLY, FYNNEI. The CDR3 extends over 11 amino acids. The CDR3, as DNA: TGTGCCAGCGACAGGGGGCATGAGCAGTTCTTC. Amino acid sequence: CASDRGHEQFF.

The chain uses TRBV6-2 or TRBV6-3 and TRBJ2-2; weak D call: TRBD1 (5 bases). This CDR3 comprises 12 residues. Looked up from germline, CDR1 is MNHEY and CDR2 is SVGEGT. CDR3 region: CACQGSTGELFF. The DNA of the CDR3 is TGTGCGTGCCAGGGAAGCACCGGGGAGCTGTTTTTT.

This clonotype was recorded a few times. The gene calls are TRBV24-1 and TRBJ2-1, with D maybe TRBD2 (5 bases). The CDR3 is 12 residues long. V was clipped by 1 base and J by 9 bases, with 6 bases between them. Germline V gene lookup returns CDR1 KGHDR and CDR2 SFDVKD. CDR3 in amino acids: CATSDFRGEQFF. DNA of the CDR3: TGTGCCACCAGTGATTTCCGGGGTGAGCAGTTCTTC.

This clonotype was seen at least ten times. V and J are TRBV7-3 and TRBJ2-2, with D possibly being TRBD2 (6 bases). This CDR3 has 15 amino acids. V lost 8 bases to trimming and J lost 0 bases, with 13 bases between them. Germline loops: CDR1 SGHTA, CDR2 FQGTGA. The CDR3 loop is CASGIAVTNTGELFF. DNA of the CDR3: TGTGCCAGCGGGATAGCGGTTACGAACACCGGGGAGCTGTTTTTT.